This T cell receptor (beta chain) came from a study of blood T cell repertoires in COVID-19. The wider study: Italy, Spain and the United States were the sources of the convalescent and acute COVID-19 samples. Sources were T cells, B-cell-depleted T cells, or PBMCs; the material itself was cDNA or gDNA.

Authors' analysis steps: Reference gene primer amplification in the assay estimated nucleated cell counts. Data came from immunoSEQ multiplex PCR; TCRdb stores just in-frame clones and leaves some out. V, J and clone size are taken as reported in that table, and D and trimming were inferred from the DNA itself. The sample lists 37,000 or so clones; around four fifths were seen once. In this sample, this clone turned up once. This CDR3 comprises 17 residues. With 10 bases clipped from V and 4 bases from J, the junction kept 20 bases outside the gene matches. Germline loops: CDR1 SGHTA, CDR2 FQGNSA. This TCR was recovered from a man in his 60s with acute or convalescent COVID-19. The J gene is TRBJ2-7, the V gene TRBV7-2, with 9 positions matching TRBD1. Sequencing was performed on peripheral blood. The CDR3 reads CAILKSTRDRENYEQYF. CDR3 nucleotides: TGTGCCATCCTTAAATCTACCCGGGACAGGGAAAATTACGAGCAGTACTTC.